The sequence of this T cell receptor (beta chain) was determined in a study of T cell responses to AZD1222 COVID-19 vaccine. Study-level points and caveats: Compared with day 0, the breadth and depth of the Spike-specific TCR repertoire rose significantly after two doses of AZD1222. Donor demographics were predominantly white British with a female majority; clonal diversity may be underestimated.

The table came from immunoSEQ multiplex PCR; TCRdb's copy has only in-frame clones and leaves some out. The data hold about 110,000 clones, with just under 95% observed a single time. The germline CDR1 and CDR2 sequences are LGHNA and YNFKEQ. This CDR3 comprises 17 residues. Trimming removed 1 base from V and 5 bases from J, with 18 bases in between. Comment on this clone: What it recognizes is unknown.

This clonotype was sampled from an adult in good health. The source was peripheral blood, collected on day 0 of AZD1222 vaccination. The rearrangement links TRBV4-2 to TRBJ2-1; TRBD2 is a possible D gene (6 bases). CDR3 DNA: TGTGCCAGCAGCCAAGTAAGTCTGGGACTGTATAACAATGAGCAGTTCTTC. Its translation is CASSQVSLGLYNNEQFF.